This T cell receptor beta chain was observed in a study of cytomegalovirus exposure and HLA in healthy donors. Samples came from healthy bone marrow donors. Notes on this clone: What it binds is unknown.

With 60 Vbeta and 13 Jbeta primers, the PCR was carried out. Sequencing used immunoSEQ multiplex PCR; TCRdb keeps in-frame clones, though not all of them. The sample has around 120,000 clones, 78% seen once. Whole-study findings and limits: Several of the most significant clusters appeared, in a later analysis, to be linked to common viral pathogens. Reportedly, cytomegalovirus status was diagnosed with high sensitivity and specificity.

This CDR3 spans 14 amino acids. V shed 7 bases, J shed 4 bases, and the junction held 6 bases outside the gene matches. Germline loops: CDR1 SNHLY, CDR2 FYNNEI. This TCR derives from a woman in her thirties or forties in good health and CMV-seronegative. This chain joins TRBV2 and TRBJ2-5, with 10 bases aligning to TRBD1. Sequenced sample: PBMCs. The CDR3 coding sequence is TGTGCCAGCACCAAGACAGGGGGCGGAGAGACCCAGTACTTC. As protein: CASTKTGGGETQYF. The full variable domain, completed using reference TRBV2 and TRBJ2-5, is EPEVTQTPSHQVTQMGQEVILRCVPISNHLYFYWYRQILGQKVEFLVSFYNNEISEKSEIFDDQFSVERPDGSNFTLKIRSTKLEDSAMYFCASTKTGGGETQYFGPGTRLLVL.